Here is one T cell receptor beta chain with its context. Its antigen is unknown. The V and J ends lost 0 bases and 6 bases respectively, with 8 bases between them. This CDR3 has 13 amino acids. In germline, CDR1 is KGHSH, CDR2 LQKENI. The data stem from a study of T cell responses to AZD1222 COVID-19 vaccine. Assay: immunoSEQ multiplex PCR; the TCRdb copy retains only in-frame clones and omits some. Found here are about 50,000 clones, approximately 89% of them singletons; the top ten hold under 25%. Study results and limitations: Scientists sampled the repertoires only once the peak T cell response had passed.

This material consisted of peripheral blood, taken on day 0 of MenACWY control vaccination. The V and J genes are TRBV18 and TRBJ1-1; D remains ambiguous. This TCR came from an adult in good health. The DNA for the CDR3 is TGTGCCAGCTCACCACCATCGGGGTCTGAAGCTTTCTTT. Translation gives CASSPPSGSEAFF.